This T cell receptor (beta chain) was identified during a study of immune reconstitution after stem cell transplant in scleroderma (TCRdb year 2017). Library preparation used RT-PCR. TCRdb shows the sequencer as Illumina MiSeq. In TCRdb, the public reads were trimmed at Q25 with fastp and aligned with MiXCR, with productive beta chains retained. Each entry merges the rows of one CDR3 protein and shows their most common DNA and genes. In this sample the table shows fewer than 2,000 distinct CDR3 sequences, 15% to 20% of which occur a single time. The ten largest clonotypes hold 8% of the sample. Worth noting for this clonotype: Which antigen it targets is not known. The sample holds no much larger clone one base away, and base qualities are not on file.

Deletion took 0 bases off V and 2 bases off J, with a span of 10 bases between the germline ends. The germline V gene (reference sequence) provides CDR1 DFQATT and CDR2 SNEGSKA. Including cysteine and phenylalanine, the CDR3 has 14 amino acids. The retained sequence is limited to the CDR3, 42 bases, with the frame set at the first base. This material was obtained before or after autologous hematopoietic stem cell transplantation (not recorded which). This clonotype originated in a female donor with systemic sclerosis. The rearrangement joined TRBV20-1 to TRBJ1-2, and the D gene may be TRBD1, 5 bases matching. Read as DNA, the sequence is TGCAGTGCTAGAGACGAACAGGACAACTATGGCTACACCTTC. Protein translation: CSARDEQDNYGYTF.